These 2 T cell receptor beta chains were all obtained from the same sample, sequenced in a study of T-cell memory formation after mild COVID-19. Via MiXCR, TCRdb re-called the 5' RACE reads, giving one row per CDR3 protein. The top ten clones hold approximately 40% of a sample with roughly 89,000 distinct CDR3 sequences, around 16% of them seen once. Sequencing was carried out using PBMCs or a T cell subset sorted from them (not recorded which). The origin of the receptors is a man aged 18 to 30 who had mild COVID-19 (a few samples of this study predate the infection). Cell type and time point are not known.

This clonotype was observed a handful of times. This rearrangement joins TRBV21-1 to TRBJ2-6; the table gives TRBD1 as D, unverified against the DNA. TRBV21-1 is a recognized pseudogene. The length of the CDR3 is 17 residues. The CDR3 bases are TGTGCCAGCAGCAATAAACAGGGGGCAGAAGGGGCCAACGTCCTGACTTTC. The encoded protein is CASSNKQGAEGANVLTF.

There are many counts of this clonotype. CDR3 sequence: CSARAAEGGAYEQYF. CDR3 bases: TGCAGTGCTAGAGCTGCGGAGGGAGGGGCCTACGAGCAGTACTTC. The gene calls are TRBV20-1 and TRBJ2-7, with 7 bases lining up with TRBD2. The germline V gene has CDR1 DFQATT and CDR2 SNEGSKA (reference sequence). With V trimmed by 1 base and J by 2 bases, 8 bases remained unmatched. The CDR3 sequence is 15 residues long.